The 30 T cell receptor beta chains reported below all come from one sample, sequenced in a study of T cell repertoires in cytomegalovirus infection. MiXCR was run by TCRdb on the reads, yielding one entry per CDR3 protein. The sample carries about 900,000 distinct CDR3 sequences, roughly 31% recorded once. Their recognized antigens are unknown. Source: cultured CD8+ T cells from PBMCs, taken from culture after CMV antigen stimulation. The receptors were gathered from a human donor in good health (CMV status not recorded). Some clones in this sample may be carry-over from other donors' samples.

The V gene is TRBV6-2 or TRBV6-3, the J gene TRBJ1-1; D gene unclear. V lost 6 bases and J 7 bases, leaving 12 bases between the germline ends. The germline V gene encodes CDR1 MNHEY and CDR2 SVGEGT. The CDR3 spans 12 residues. CDR3 in amino acids: CASSLSKFEAFF. In DNA, the CDR3 is TGTGCCAGCAGCTTGAGTAAATTTGAAGCTTTCTTT.

The rearrangement joins TRBV6-2 or TRBV6-3 to TRBJ2-3; 9 nucleotides align to TRBD2. CDR3 length equals 15 residues. Germline V CDR1 and CDR2: MNHEY, SVGEGT. Trimming cost V 7 bases and J 1 base; bases outside gene matches: 6. The CDR3 nucleotides read TGTGCCAGCAAAGATGTAGCGGGGGGCACAGATACGCAGTATTTT. Protein product: CASKDVAGGTDTQYF.

A word on this clonotype: It may be a read error: a sequence one base away is much more abundant. The rearrangement uses TRBV7-9 and TRBJ1-2; 11 bases fit TRBD1. Trimming took 7 bases from V and 4 from J; bases not matched to a gene: 14. CDR1 is SEHNR, CDR2 FQNEAQ, per germline (reference sequence). This CDR3 has 17 residues. The CDR3 nucleotides are TGTGCCAGCAACCTTGGACAGGGGGCGAGGGATCTCTATGGCTACACCTTC. Its translation is CASNLGQGARDLYGYTF.

This chain connects TRBV14 to TRBJ2-1; TRBD2 might be the D (5 bases). V was shortened by 0 bases and J by 6 bases, with 12 bases between the two germline ends. The germline CDR1 and CDR2 sequences are SGHDN and FVKESK. This CDR3 has 15 amino acids. CDR3 DNA sequence: TGTGCCAGCAGCCAAGAGAGGGTTGTTCGCAATGAGCAGTTCTTC. Its protein product is CASSQERVVRNEQFF.

This clonotype turned up a few times. V gene TRBV2 combines with J gene TRBJ1-2; TRBD1 matches 7 bases. CDR3 size: 13 residues. Trimming at V came to 8 bases and at J to 8 bases, leaving 11 bases not matched to a gene. Germline assignment: CDR1 SNHLY and CDR2 FYNNEI. The CDR3 sequence: CASVGTVTEGYTF. In DNA, the CDR3 is TGTGCCAGCGTTGGGACAGTGACCGAGGGCTACACCTTC.

This clonotype was seen a handful of times. The chain uses TRBV6-5 and TRBJ1-1, with D possibly being TRBD1 (6 bases). CDR1 is MNHEY, CDR2 SVGAGI, per germline. Trimming removed 0 bases at V and 4 bases at J, with 15 bases between. The CDR3 length is 16 residues. CDR3 protein: CASSYSLQGGGTEAFF. The CDR3, as DNA: TGTGCCAGCAGTTACTCCTTACAGGGAGGAGGCACTGAAGCTTTCTTT.

The rearrangement joins TRBV6-1 to TRBJ2-7; D may be TRBD2 (5 bases). The CDR3 runs 15 residues. The germline V gene encodes CDR1 MNHNS and CDR2 SASEGT. V lost 0 bases, J lost 3 bases, and 12 bases lay in between. DNA for the CDR3: TGTGCCAGCAGTGAAGCGCTTCGGGATTACTACGAGCAGTACTTC. Its protein is CASSEALRDYYEQYF.

This clonotype was seen only once. V usage is TRBV10-2 and J usage is TRBJ2-5; 13 bases match TRBD2. Germline V CDR1 and CDR2: WSHSY, SAAADI. The CDR3 has 19 amino acids. V lost 3 bases and J lost 4; bases outside the gene matches: 14. The CDR3 bases are TGCGCCAGCAGTGACCTTGGAGGACTAGCGGGGGCTTCGGGAGAGACCCAGTACTTC. This gives the protein CASSDLGGLAGASGETQYF.

CDR3 protein: CASSYVSGSSYEQYV. The CDR3, as DNA: TGTGCCAGCAGTTATGTGTCAGGGAGCTCCTACGAGCAGTACGTC. The chain employs TRBV6-1 and TRBJ2-7; D is perhaps TRBD1 or TRBD2 (5 bases each). V lost 5 bases and J lost 0, with 14 bases in between. The length of the CDR3 is 15 residues. Germline CDR1 is MNHNS and CDR2 is SASEGT.

The chain joins TRBV5-4 to TRBJ2-1, with D possibly matching TRBD2 (5 bases). This CDR3 has 12 amino acids. Trimming stripped 9 bases from V and 6 bases from J, with 13 bases between. Germline V CDR1 and CDR2: SGHNT, YYREEE (reference sequence). The CDR3 bases are TGTGCCATTGACCTAGCTCCCAATGAGCAGTTCTTC. This encodes CAIDLAPNEQFF.

This chain links TRBV7-6 with TRBJ1-1, with a weak D call TRBD1 (6 bases). V lost 5 bases, J lost 4 bases, and 17 bases lay in between. CDR1 SGHVS and CDR2 FNYEAQ come from the germline V gene. The CDR3 runs 15 residues. The CDR3 DNA reads TGTGCCAGCAGCCCGGGTCGGGGGGGCCCCACTGAAGCTTTCTTT. Protein: CASSPGRGGPTEAFF.

This chain joins TRBV7-6 and TRBJ2-3, with D unresolved. V lost 6 bases to trimming and J lost 4 bases, with 14 bases between them. In germline, CDR1 is SGHVS, CDR2 FNYEAQ. CDR3 length equals 14 residues. CDR3 sequence reads: CASSPAPVPDTQYF. For the CDR3, the DNA is TGTGCCAGCAGTCCCGCCCCTGTTCCAGATACGCAGTATTTT.

This clonotype occurred a few times. The chain joins TRBV29-1 to TRBJ1-1; TRBD1 might be the D (5 bases). V was cut by 5 bases and J by 3 bases, with 13 bases left in between. The CDR3 runs to 13 residues. Germline CDR1 and CDR2: SQVTM and ANQGSEA. The CDR3 sequence: CSVRDGIYTEAFF. The DNA for the CDR3 is TGCAGCGTTCGGGACGGAATCTACACTGAAGCTTTCTTT.

The chain combines TRBV9 with TRBJ2-3, with 8 bases lining up with TRBD2. CDR1 and CDR2 from the germline V gene are SGDLS and YYNGEE. The CDR3 sequence is 15 residues long. V lost 3 bases to trimming and J lost 2 bases; unmatched junction nucleotides: 5. The CDR3 protein is CASSGTSGYTDTQYF. As DNA, the CDR3 is TGTGCCAGCAGCGGCACTAGCGGTTACACAGATACGCAGTATTTT.

This chain joins TRBV27 and TRBJ1-1; 9 nucleotides align to TRBD1. Germline loops: CDR1 MNHEY, CDR2 SMNVEV (reference sequence). The CDR3 sequence is 16 residues long. V was clipped by 6 bases and J by 1 base; unmatched bases: 9. The CDR3 loop is CASRLGTGRGNTEAFF. The DNA of the CDR3 is TGTGCCAGCAGACTTGGGACAGGGAGAGGGAACACTGAAGCTTTCTTT.

This clonotype was counted between two and nine times. The chain combines TRBV4-1 with TRBJ1-5; D is uncertain. Germline V gene sequence: CDR1 MGHRA, CDR2 YSYEKL. This CDR3 has 15 residues. V was cut by 4 bases and J by 0 bases, with 10 bases left in between. Here the CDR3 DNA reads TGCGCCAGCAGCCGGGCAGCGGATAGCAATCAGCCCCAGCATTTT. It is translated as CASSRAADSNQPQHF.

Points on this clonotype: A much more abundant neighbour one base away suggests this may be a read error. This chain uses TRBV6-1 with TRBJ2-2; 7 nucleotides align to TRBD1. V was pared by 6 bases and J by 3 bases, with 4 bases of the junction left unmatched. The length of the CDR3 is 14 residues. Germline lookup yields CDR1 MNHNS and CDR2 SASEGT. The CDR3 bases are TGTGCCAGCAGAACCGGGACAGACACCGGGGAGCTGTTTTTT. This gives the protein CASRTGTDTGELFF.

There are many counts of this clonotype. The chain uses TRBV7-6 and TRBJ1-2; tentative D call: TRBD1 (5 bases). The CDR3 loop spans 13 amino acids. Germline V gene sequence: CDR1 SGHVS, CDR2 FNYEAQ. The V gene lost 5 bases and the J gene lost 4 bases, with 11 bases spanning the gap. The DNA of the CDR3 is TGTGCCAGCAGCCCGGGACGGATCTATGGCTACACCTTC. Protein sequence: CASSPGRIYGYTF.

The CDR3 nucleotides read TGTGCCAGCAGCTTCTCTATAGCGGGGGCATTTCTAAATGAGCAGTTCTTC. Protein: CASSFSIAGAFLNEQFF. The chain uses TRBV7-3 and TRBJ2-1, with 9 bases lining up with TRBD2. The CDR3 is 17 residues long. The V segment lost 3 bases and the J segment 7 bases; nucleotides outside the gene matches: 13. CDR1 is SGHTA, CDR2 FQGTGA, per germline.

By frequency in the sample, this clonotype is medium-sized. The chain recombines TRBV7-9 with TRBJ2-7, with 7 bases lining up with TRBD2. Germline CDR1 SEHNR, CDR2 FQNEAQ (reference sequence). V shed 5 bases and J 7 bases; nucleotides not matched to a gene: 11. The CDR3 loop spans 14 amino acids. The CDR3, as DNA: TGTGCCAGCAGCCTCCTGGGGGGGGTCGGGGAGCAGTACTTC. Its translation is CASSLLGGVGEQYF.

The chain has TRBV6-6 and TRBJ2-1, with TRBD1 matching 11 bases. Germline CDR1 MNHNY, CDR2 SVGAGI (reference sequence). The V and J ends lost 6 bases and 6 bases, in that order; junction bases with no gene match: 4. This CDR3 region has 14 residues. In DNA, the CDR3 is TGTGCCAGCAGCCACGGGACAGGGGGCAATGAGCAGTTCTTC. This sequence encodes CASSHGTGGNEQFF.

This clonotype was counted at least ten times. The genes are TRBV7-8 and TRBJ2-1; D is possibly TRBD1 (5 bases). V was cut by 1 base and J by 8 bases, with 18 bases left in between. The CDR3 spans 16 residues. Germline V gene sequence: CDR1 SGHVS, CDR2 FQNEAQ. The CDR3 DNA reads TGTGCCAGCAGCTTAGGACAGTCCTTACGTCTGGATGAGCAGTTCTTC. Translation: CASSLGQSLRLDEQFF.

This sequence joins TRBV28 and TRBJ1-1; 7 bases line up with TRBD1. V gave up 3 bases and J gave up 8 bases; unmatched junction bases: 9. CDR1 is MDHEN, CDR2 SYDVKM, per germline. The CDR3 is 14 amino acids. Written as DNA, the CDR3 is TGTGCCAGCAGTTTGGTTAGGGGGCGGGGGGAAGCTTTCTTT. Its protein product is CASSLVRGRGEAFF.

V is TRBV12-3 or TRBV12-4 and J is TRBJ1-1; D is possibly TRBD1 (5 bases). The CDR3 loop spans 11 amino acids. V lost 8 bases to trimming and J lost 6 bases, with 10 bases between them. This chain's CDR3 is CASGRDPEAFF. CDR3 nucleotide sequence: TGTGCCAGCGGCAGGGACCCTGAAGCTTTCTTT.

This clonotype was found many times. J is TRBJ1-6 and V is TRBV12-5; D unresolved. The CDR3 runs to 14 residues. Trimming left V 6 bases short and J 0 bases short, with 6 bases between. CDR1 is LGHNT and CDR2 is FRNRAP in the germline V gene. The CDR3 bases are TGTGCTAGTGGCTCAAACTCCTATAATTCACCCCTCCACTTT. It is translated as CASGSNSYNSPLHF. Complete variable domain (other parts from reference TRBV12-5 and TRBJ1-6): DARVTQTPRHKVTEMGQEVTMRCQPILGHNTVFWYRQTMMQGLELLAYFRNRAPLDDSGMPKDRFSAEMPDATLATLKIQPSEPRDSAVYFCASGSNSYNSPLHFGNGTRLTVT.

V and J are TRBV7-2 and TRBJ1-5; no definite D call. Germline V gene lookup returns CDR1 SGHTA and CDR2 FQGNSA. This CDR3 contains 12 residues. V shed 4 bases and J shed 9 bases, with 10 bases lying between them. The CDR3 region has the DNA TGTGCCAGCAGCTCGGAAGGTCGGCCCCAGCATTTT. It is translated as CASSSEGRPQHF. Variable domain in full (rest from reference TRBV7-2 and TRBJ1-5): GAGVSQSPSNKVTEKGKDVELRCDPISGHTALYWYRQSLGQGLEFLIYFQGNSAPDKSGLPSDRFSAERTGGSVSTLTIQRTQQEDSAVYLCASSSEGRPQHFGDGTRLSIL.

The J gene is TRBJ2-7, the V gene TRBV6-6; D remains unclear. The V gene lost 0 bases and the J gene lost 0 bases, with 9 bases spanning the gap. Germline V gene data show CDR1 as MNHNY and CDR2 as SVGAGI (reference sequence). The CDR3 sequence is 15 residues long. This CDR3 is CASSYSQASSYEQYV. Written as DNA, the CDR3 is TGTGCCAGCAGTTACTCCCAGGCGAGCTCCTACGAGCAGTACGTC.

The gene calls are TRBV7-9 and TRBJ2-7, with TRBD2 as a possible D gene (5 bases). Germline values: CDR1 SEHNR, CDR2 FQNEAQ (reference sequence). CDR3 size: 13 residues. The V and J ends lost 5 bases and 4 bases respectively, with 12 bases between them. This CDR3 reads CASSRPGGYEQYF. In DNA form, the CDR3 reads TGTGCCAGCAGCCGCCCCGGAGGATACGAGCAGTACTTC.

This clonotype appeared a few times. This rearrangement joins TRBV27 to TRBJ1-4; TRBD1 matches 7 bases. Germline V gives CDR1 MNHEY, CDR2 SMNVEV (reference sequence). The J segment lost 2 bases and the V segment lost 5 bases, leaving 14 bases of the junction unmatched. The CDR3 extends over 18 amino acids. CDR3 protein: CASSPGTVPGGTNEKLFF. The CDR3 region has the DNA TGTGCCAGCAGTCCGGGGACAGTGCCAGGAGGGACTAATGAAAAACTGTTTTTT.

The chain combines TRBV27 with TRBJ1-2, with 8 bases fitting TRBD1. V shed 5 bases, J shed 8 bases, and the junction held 7 bases outside the gene matches. The germline CDR1 and CDR2 sequences are MNHEY and SMNVEV (reference sequence). This CDR3 region has 13 residues. The CDR3 protein is CASSPSTGEGYTF. The CDR3 DNA follows: TGTGCCAGCAGTCCGTCGACAGGGGAAGGCTACACCTTC.